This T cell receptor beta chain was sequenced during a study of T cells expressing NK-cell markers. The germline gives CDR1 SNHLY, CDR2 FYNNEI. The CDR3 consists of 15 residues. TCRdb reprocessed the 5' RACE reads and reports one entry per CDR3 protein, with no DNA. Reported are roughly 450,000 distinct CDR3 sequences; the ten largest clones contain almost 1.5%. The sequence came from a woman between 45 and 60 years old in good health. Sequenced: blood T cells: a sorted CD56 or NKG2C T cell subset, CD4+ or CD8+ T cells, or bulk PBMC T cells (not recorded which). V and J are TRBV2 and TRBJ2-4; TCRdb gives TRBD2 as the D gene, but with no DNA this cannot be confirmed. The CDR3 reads CASSEWWGDGNIQYF. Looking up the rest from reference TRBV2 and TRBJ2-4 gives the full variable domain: EPEVTQTPSHQVTQMGQEVILRCVPISNHLYFYWYRQILGQKVEFLVSFYNNEISEKSEIFDDQFSVERPDGSNFTLKIRSTKLEDSAMYFCASSEWWGDGNIQYFGAGTRLSVL.